What follows are 29 T cell receptor beta chains derived from one specimen sequenced in a study of regulatory T cells in long-lasting Graves disease. Sample time point: newly diagnosed GD, antithyroid drugs for less than 3 months. RNA isolated from PBMCs was used to make the TCR library. Arm-PCR with iRepertoire HTBI primers amplified the CDR3 regions for these TCR beta libraries. TCRdb independently ran MiXCR on the multiplex PCR reads; one entry per CDR3 protein. This table holds 400,000 to 500,000 distinct CDR3 sequences, 12% to 15% found once. The sample was also reused in another study, on T cells in Graves' hyperthyroidism and ophthalmopathy.

The specimen comprised peripheral blood mononuclear cells (PBMCs), sampled at new diagnosis, from a patient treated with antithyroid drugs. All receptors come from a woman in her forties or fifties with Graves disease.

This clonotype showed up many times. The junction does not match germline at one end; this may be a read error. Here the CDR3 reads CASSLGSENEQFF. In DNA, the CDR3 is TGTGCTAGCAGCTTAGGTTCCGAAAATGAGCAGTTCTTC. V is TRBV7-7 and J is TRBJ2-1; no reliable D call. Germline lookup yields CDR1 SSHAT and CDR2 FNYEAQ (reference sequence). This CDR3 region has 13 residues.

The table lists this clonotype with many counts. The V call is TRBV7-9, the J call TRBJ2-4; 12 bases match TRBD2. Trimming at V came to 4 bases and at J to 6 bases, leaving 7 bases not matched to a gene. Germline V gene sequence: CDR1 SEHNR, CDR2 FQNEAQ (reference sequence). The CDR3 runs 16 residues. CDR3 bases: TGTGCCAGCAGCTCCAGACTAGCGGGAGAATCAAACATTCAGTACTTC. Translation: CASSSRLAGESNIQYF.

This clonotype was counted between two and nine times. The chain is built from TRBV18 and TRBJ1-6, with D possibly TRBD1 on 6 matching bases. Germline CDR1 KGHSH, CDR2 LQKENI. This CDR3 contains 14 residues. Trimming left V 5 bases short and J 5 bases short, with 10 bases between. The CDR3 is CASSIAGDNSPLHF. CDR3 sequence (DNA): TGTGCCAGCTCAATCGCAGGGGATAATTCACCCCTCCACTTT.

Concerning this clonotype itself: A much larger clone lies one base from this, so it may be a read error. The chain links TRBV12-3 or TRBV12-4 to TRBJ2-1; 8 positions agree with TRBD1. CDR3 length: 17 residues. V was clipped by 2 bases and J by 6 bases; unmatched bases: 12. CDR3 sequence reads: CASSLRAGRGLSNEQFF. The CDR3 DNA reads as TGTGCCAGCAGTTTACGGGCCGGCAGGGGGCTCAGCAATGAGCAGTTCTTC.

This clonotype was counted many times. The chain couples TRBV19 to TRBJ2-3, with 13 nucleotides matching TRBD2. The CDR3 runs 16 residues. Germline V gene data show CDR1 as LNHDA and CDR2 as SQIVND (reference sequence). Trimming cost V 3 bases and J 6 bases; bases outside gene matches: 6. CDR3 region: CASSIAGLAGADTQYF. The CDR3 nucleotides read TGTGCCAGTAGTATCGCTGGACTAGCGGGAGCGGATACGCAGTATTTT.

This clonotype was recorded at least ten times. This chain links TRBV27 with TRBJ2-1; 8 bases are shared with TRBD2. CDR1 is MNHEY, CDR2 SMNVEV, per germline (reference sequence). The V gene end was trimmed by 6 bases and the J gene end by 2 bases; junction bases not matched to a gene: 6. CDR3 length: 15 amino acids. This chain's CDR3 is CASRASGSPYNEQFF. DNA for the CDR3: TGTGCCAGCAGGGCCAGCGGGAGCCCCTACAATGAGCAGTTCTTC.

This clonotype was counted ten times or more. The junction does not match germline at one end; this may be a read error. The chain combines TRBV12-3 or TRBV12-4 with TRBJ1-1, with D unclear. The CDR3 extends over 14 amino acids. The CDR3 nucleotides read TGCGCCAGCAGCTTTCGGGGTATGAACACTGAAGCTTTCTTT. It specifies CASSFRGMNTEAFF.

This clonotype was picked up one time. The rearrangement uses TRBV7-9 and TRBJ2-7; 10 bases are a match to TRBD2. The germline V gene encodes CDR1 SEHNR and CDR2 FQNEAQ (reference sequence). The CDR3 has 19 amino acids. J gave up 0 bases and V 2 bases, and 13 bases lay outside the gene matches. Here the CDR3 DNA reads TGTGCCAGCAGCTTAACCTCCCGGCCTAGCGGGAGTCACTCCTACGAGCAGTACTTC. The encoded protein is CASSLTSRPSGSHSYEQYF.

The chain employs TRBV11-2 and TRBJ2-7, with 11 nucleotides matching TRBD1. CDR1 and CDR2 from the germline V gene are SGHAT and FQNNGV. V lost 5 bases, J lost 7 bases, and 10 bases stayed unmatched. The CDR3 loop spans 15 amino acids. Here the CDR3 reads CASSIPGQGVREQYF. Written as DNA, the CDR3 is TGTGCCAGCAGCATACCGGGACAGGGGGTGCGGGAGCAGTACTTC. The variable domain in full, with the rest retrieved from reference TRBV11-2 and TRBJ2-7, is EAGVAQSPRYKIIEKRQSVAFWCNPISGHATLYWYQQILGQGPKLLIQFQNNGVVDDSQLPKDRFSAERLKGVDSTLKIQPAKLEDSAVYLCASSIPGQGVREQYFGPGTRLTVT.

This clonotype was seen ten or more times. This chain uses TRBV6-2 or TRBV6-3 with TRBJ2-7, with D possibly TRBD2 on 6 matching bases. The CDR3 totals 14 residues. V gave up 0 bases and J gave up 7 bases, with 13 bases separating them. Germline V gene lookup returns CDR1 MNHEY and CDR2 SVGEGT. The CDR3 loop reads CASSYSGGGNEQYF. In DNA form, the CDR3 reads TGTGCCAGCAGTTACTCGGGTGGCGGGAATGAGCAGTACTTC.

This clonotype was found many times. This chain connects TRBV29-1 to TRBJ2-3; D might be TRBD1 or TRBD2, each matching 6 bases. Looked up from germline, CDR1 is SQVTM and CDR2 is ANQGSEA. The CDR3 has 15 residues. Between the trimmed V and J ends, which lost 7 bases and 3 bases, there was a span of 20 bases. The CDR3 loop is CSARGQTRWTDTQYF. For the CDR3, the DNA is TGCAGCGCAAGAGGACAGACTAGGTGGACAGATACGCAGTATTTT.

In this sample, this clonotype turned up many times. This chain connects TRBV28 to TRBJ1-4; TRBD1 agrees at 8 bases. The CDR3 consists of 16 residues. CDR1 and CDR2 (germline): MDHEN, SYDVKM. The V segment lost 5 bases and the J segment 6 bases; nucleotides outside the gene matches: 11. The CDR3 nucleotides read TGTGCCAGCAGTCTAGGACAGGGTTGGGCGTATGAAAAACTGTTTTTT. This codes for CASSLGQGWAYEKLFF.

This clonotype was seen at least ten times. The chain carries TRBV11-2 and TRBJ2-7; 7 bases agree with TRBD2. The J segment lost 5 bases and the V segment lost 5 bases, leaving 6 bases of the junction unmatched. The CDR3 has 13 residues. Per the germline V gene, CDR1 is SGHAT and CDR2 is FQNNGV. This CDR3 is CASSPGGAHEQYF. The CDR3 coding sequence is TGTGCCAGCAGCCCGGGAGGCGCCCACGAGCAGTACTTC.

The V and J genes are TRBV25-1 and TRBJ2-7; tentatively, D is TRBD1 (5 bases). Between the trimmed V and J ends, which lost 6 bases and 1 base, there was a span of 16 bases. The germline V gene encodes CDR1 MGHDK and CDR2 SYGVNS. This CDR3 is built from 15 residues. CDR3 DNA: TGTGCCAGCAGCCCGGGTGGGGCGCGATCCTACGAGCAGTACTTC. Translated, it gives CASSPGGARSYEQYF.

There are many counts of this clonotype. This chain uses TRBV11-2 with TRBJ2-7, with D possibly being TRBD2 (5 bases). Germline V gene data show CDR1 as SGHAT and CDR2 as FQNNGV. The CDR3 has 14 residues. Trimming shortened V by 2 bases and J by 1 base, and 9 bases separated the two germline ends. DNA for the CDR3: TGTGCCAGCAGCTTAAGCCGGAGGTCCTACGAGCAGTACTTC. Amino acids: CASSLSRRSYEQYF. The full variable domain, completed using reference TRBV11-2 and TRBJ2-7, is EAGVAQSPRYKIIEKRQSVAFWCNPISGHATLYWYQQILGQGPKLLIQFQNNGVVDDSQLPKDRFSAERLKGVDSTLKIQPAKLEDSAVYLCASSLSRRSYEQYFGPGTRLTVT.

The chain uses TRBV3-1 and TRBJ2-7; TRBD2 matches at 14 bases. Germline V gene sequence: CDR1 LGHDT, CDR2 YNNKEL (reference sequence). The CDR3 sequence is 17 residues long. V gave up 0 bases and J gave up 4 bases; unmatched junction bases: 5. The CDR3 bases are TGTGCCAGCAGCCAAGAATATGGGACTAGCGGGAGTTACGAGCAGTACTTC. This encodes CASSQEYGTSGSYEQYF.

This clonotype has a count of ten or more. The chain couples TRBV11-2 to TRBJ2-5; 14 nucleotides align to TRBD2. CDR3 length: 17 amino acids. Germline V gene sequence: CDR1 SGHAT, CDR2 FQNNGV. Trimming at V came to 5 bases and at J to 5 bases, leaving 10 bases not matched to a gene. This chain's CDR3 is CASSPRLAGGKSETQYF. CDR3 nucleotide sequence: TGTGCCAGCAGCCCGCGACTAGCGGGGGGGAAATCGGAGACCCAGTACTTC.

This clonotype was seen at least ten times. The V call is TRBV7-2, the J call TRBJ2-3; no definite D call. V lost 4 bases, J lost 3 bases, and 20 bases lay in between. CDR1 and CDR2 (germline): SGHTA, FQGNSA. This CDR3 comprises 17 residues. The CDR3 nucleotides are TGTGCCAGCAGCTCCCCCGGACCGGAGACCTTAACAGATACGCAGTATTTT. Translated, it gives CASSSPGPETLTDTQYF.

This clonotype was picked up many times. The V gene is TRBV4-1, the J gene TRBJ1-1; D perhaps matches TRBD1 (5 bases). V was clipped by 4 bases and J by 8 bases, with 14 bases between them. The germline V gene has CDR1 MGHRA and CDR2 YSYEKL. CDR3 length: 13 residues. CDR3 sequence reads: CASSPYRQSEAFF. CDR3 nucleotides: TGCGCCAGCAGCCCCTATCGACAGTCAGAAGCTTTCTTT.

This clonotype was seen repeatedly, ten times or more. The chain recombines TRBV7-9 with TRBJ1-1; a possible D gene is TRBD1 (6 bases). Trimming left V 5 bases short and J 1 base short, with 11 bases between. Germline CDR1 is SEHNR and CDR2 is FQNEAQ (reference sequence). The CDR3 has 14 residues. The CDR3 DNA reads TGTGCCAGCAGCCTGGACAGCCAGAACACTGAAGCTTTCTTT. Translated, it gives CASSLDSQNTEAFF.

This clonotype was seen repeatedly, ten times or more. J is TRBJ1-2 and V is TRBV2, with D hard to call. Between the trimmed V and J ends, which lost 6 bases and 3 bases, there was a span of 11 bases. CDR3 length: 13 amino acids. In germline, CDR1 is SNHLY, CDR2 FYNNEI. In nucleotides, the CDR3 is TGTGCCAGCAGAAAGGATATAGACTATGGCTACACCTTC. This gives the protein CASRKDIDYGYTF.

This clonotype was picked up many times. The rearrangement links TRBV12-3 or TRBV12-4 to TRBJ1-4, with a tentative D call TRBD1 (5 bases). This CDR3 has 15 residues. V lost 6 bases to trimming and J lost 4 bases, with 15 bases between them. The chain's CDR3 is CASSYDPGGNEKLFF. The DNA for the CDR3 is TGTGCCAGCAGCTACGATCCTGGGGGTAATGAAAAACTGTTTTTT.

This clonotype was counted only a few times. The V call is TRBV6-1, the J call TRBJ1-6; 7 positions agree with TRBD1. Looked up from germline, CDR1 is MNHNS and CDR2 is SASEGT. This CDR3 contains 14 residues. Trimming at V came to 1 base and at J to 12 bases, leaving 6 bases not matched to a gene. The CDR3 coding sequence is TGTGCCAGCAGTGAAGGGGGACAGCTAATACCCCTCCACTTT. Amino acid sequence: CASSEGGQLIPLHF.

This clonotype was picked up many times. The V and J genes are TRBV20-1 and TRBJ2-7; 7 positions match TRBD2. Germline CDR1 and CDR2: DFQATT and SNEGSKA (reference sequence). This CDR3 is built from 14 residues. The junction had 8 bases not matched to a gene; V was cut back by 5 bases and J by 1 base. The CDR3: CSARHLAVSYEQYF. The CDR3 DNA follows: TGCAGTGCTCGCCACCTAGCGGTTTCCTACGAGCAGTACTTC.

At least ten counts were recorded for this clonotype. Germline is not matched at one junction end, which may reflect a read error. The V gene is TRBV5-5, the J gene TRBJ2-2; TRBD2 aligns across 10 bases. The V gene's germline CDR1 is SGHKS and CDR2 YYEKEE (reference sequence). The CDR3 covers 19 residues. The CDR3: CASSLGLLAGVANTGELFF. Here the CDR3 DNA reads TGCGCCAGCAGCTTGGGTCTCCTAGCGGGAGTTGCGAACACCGGGGAGCTGTTTTTT.

V and J are TRBV12-3 or TRBV12-4 and TRBJ2-6, with D unresolved. The CDR3 totals 15 residues. V shed 6 bases and J shed 0 bases, with 9 bases lying between them. CDR3 in DNA: TGTGCCAGCAGCAGCACCCTCTCTGGGGCCAACGTCCTGACTTTC. Amino acids: CASSSTLSGANVLTF.

Remarks on this clonotype: In this CDR3 the conserved last residue, phenylalanine or tryptophan, is missing, so a read error is likely. The rearrangement links TRBV25-1 to TRBJ2-3; 7 bases fit TRBD1. The CDR3 length is 11 residues. In germline, CDR1 is MGHDK, CDR2 SYGVNS. J was trimmed by 7 bases and V by 9 bases; bases with no gene match: 4. The CDR3 region has the DNA TGTGCCAGTCACAGGGGACATACGCAGTATTTG. This codes for CASHRGHTQYL.

The gene calls are TRBV6-1 and TRBJ1-2; D is undetermined. The V gene lost 4 bases and the J gene lost 5 bases, with 11 bases spanning the gap. The CDR3 is made up of 13 amino acids. Germline lookup yields CDR1 MNHNS and CDR2 SASEGT. CDR3 in DNA: TGTGCCAGCAGTGCGCCTGTAGGGTATGGCTACACCTTC. Encoded protein: CASSAPVGYGYTF.

This clonotype has ten or more counts. V gene TRBV28 combines with J gene TRBJ1-2, with no clear D. Trimming pared 7 bases from V and 2 bases from J, leaving 20 bases between. CDR3 length: 16 residues. Germline V CDR1 and CDR2: MDHEN, SYDVKM. Here the CDR3 DNA reads TGTGCCAGCACTGTTCTGGGCCGGGGTCGGAACTATGGCTACACCTTC. It codes for CASTVLGRGRNYGYTF.